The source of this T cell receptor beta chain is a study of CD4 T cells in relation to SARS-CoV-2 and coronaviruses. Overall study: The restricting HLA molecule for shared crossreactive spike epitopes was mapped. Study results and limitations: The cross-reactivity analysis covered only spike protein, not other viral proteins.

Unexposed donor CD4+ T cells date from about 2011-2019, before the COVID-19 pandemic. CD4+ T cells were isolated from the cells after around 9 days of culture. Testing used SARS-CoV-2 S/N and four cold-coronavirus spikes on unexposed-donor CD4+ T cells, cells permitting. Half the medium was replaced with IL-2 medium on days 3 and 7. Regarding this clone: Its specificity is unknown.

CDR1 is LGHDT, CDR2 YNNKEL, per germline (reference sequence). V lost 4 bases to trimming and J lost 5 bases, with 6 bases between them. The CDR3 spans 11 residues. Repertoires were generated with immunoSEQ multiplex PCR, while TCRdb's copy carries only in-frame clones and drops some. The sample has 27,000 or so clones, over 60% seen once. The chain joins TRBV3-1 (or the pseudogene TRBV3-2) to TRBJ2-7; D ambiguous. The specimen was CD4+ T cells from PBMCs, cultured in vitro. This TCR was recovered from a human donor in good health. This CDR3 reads CASSLYDEQYF. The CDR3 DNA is TGTGCCAGCAGCCTTTACGACGAGCAGTACTTC.